This paragraph covers one T cell receptor beta chain sequence. Only a few counts were recorded for this clonotype. The specificity of this receptor is unknown. No much larger clonotype is one base removed from it; base qualities were not supplied. The sample is drawn from a study of regulatory T cells in long-lasting Graves disease (dated by TCRdb to 2020 to 2023). The study in broad terms: Antithyroid drugs had been taken for less than 3 months by newly diagnosed Graves' disease patients. Patients with persistent Graves' disease were compared with patients with newly diagnosed Graves' disease using TCR sequencing and RNA sequencing of peripheral blood. The study was conducted in China and was registered as a clinical trial. A total of approximately 35 samples underwent TCR sequencing: about 13 from persistent and approximately 20 from newly diagnosed Graves' disease patients.

CDR1 and CDR2, looked up from the germline V gene, are SGHRS and YFSETQ. Its CDR3 holds 14 amino acids, cysteine through phenylalanine. The kept DNA is CDR3 alone, 42 bases in frame from the first base. V is clipped by 0 bases and J by 2 bases, and the sequence between their germline boundaries is 7 bases long. In the paper's terms, the time point label means: newly diagnosed GD, antithyroid drugs for less than 3 months. For both TCR sequencing and RNA sequencing, RNA was extracted from PBMCs in TRIzol. The diagnosis of Graves' disease followed American Thyroid Association guidelines. Patients were recruited from an endocrinology department in Xi'an, China. Each patient gave around 9.2 milliliters of peripheral blood, collected in an EDTA anticoagulant tube. PBMCs were isolated by Ficoll Paque Plus density gradient separation without further T cell sorting. RNA quality was checked with an Agilent 2100 Bioanalyzer and agarose gel, and concentration with a NanoDrop 2000.

Library construction relied on multiplex PCR. The data were produced on an Illumina HiSeq 4000. To build TCR beta libraries, CDR3 regions were amplified by Arm-PCR using iRepertoire HTBI primers. Before sequencing, the PCR products went through gel purification. The original methods were these. Gene usage analysis of CDR3 amino acid clonotypes used the 55 to 65 TRBV and about 15 TRBJ segments found across samples. Filtered high-quality paired reads were merged into contigs using COPE and FqMerger. BLAST was used to align contigs to IMGT TRBV, TRBD and TRBJ reference genes, and CDR3 was defined according to IMGT. Highly expanded clones were defined as clonotypes with a frequency above 0.1%. Shannon entropy served as the measure of repertoire diversity, while the Gini coefficient captured V-J evenness. A clonotype found in more than one individual was treated as public. TCRdb applied fastp at Q25 and MiXCR to the public reads, then kept only in-frame beta chains. Duplicate CDR3 protein sequences are folded into a single record with the most common DNA and genes. The V and J calls and clone size are TCRdb's, not the authors'. The sample contains under 300,000 distinct CDR3 sequences, around 20% of them found a single time. Together, the top ten hold 22% of the sample.

Here is what the overall study found, with its caveats: Compared with newly diagnosed patients, patients with persistent Graves' disease had lower TCR Shannon entropy and fewer highly expanded clones, which suggests clonal expansion. As a limitation, the authors acknowledged that the small sample size may reduce accuracy. More public clonotypes were shared among persistent patients (roughly 2,700) than among newly diagnosed patients (over 900). TRBV28, TRBJ1-2 and TRBJ2-5 were preferentially used in persistent disease, while TRBV20-1 and TRBJ2-1 were favored in newly diagnosed disease. Only the TCR beta chain was sequenced and analyzed. Only peripheral blood was studied, because thyroid tissue, the primary lesion, was inaccessible.

Material: peripheral blood mononuclear cells (PBMCs), obtained at new diagnosis, from a patient treated with antithyroid drugs. This clonotype was sampled from a female donor with Graves disease. Recombination linked TRBV5-1 to TRBJ2-3, with the D segment identity uncertain. In nucleotides, the sequence is TGCGCCAGCAGCTTGGGGCAGTTCACAGATACGCAGTATTTT. This encodes CASSLGQFTDTQYF. Here the CDR3 is joined to the reference TRBV5-1 and TRBJ2-3 genes, and the full variable domain is: KAGVTQTPRYLIKTRGQQVTLSCSPISGHRSVSWYQQTPGQGLQFLFEYFSETQRNKGNFPGRFSGRQFSNSRSEMNVSTLELGDSALYLCASSLGQFTDTQYFGPGTRLTVL.